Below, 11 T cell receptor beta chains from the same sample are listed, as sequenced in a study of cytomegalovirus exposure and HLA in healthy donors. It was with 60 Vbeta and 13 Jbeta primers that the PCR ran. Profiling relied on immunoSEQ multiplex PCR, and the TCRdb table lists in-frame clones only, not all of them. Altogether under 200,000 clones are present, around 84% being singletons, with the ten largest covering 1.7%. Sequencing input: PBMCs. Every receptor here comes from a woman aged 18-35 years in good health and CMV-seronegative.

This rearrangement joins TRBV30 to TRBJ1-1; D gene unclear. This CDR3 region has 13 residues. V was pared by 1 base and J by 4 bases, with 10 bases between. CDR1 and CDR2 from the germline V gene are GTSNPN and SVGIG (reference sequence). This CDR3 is CAWSATGGTEAFF. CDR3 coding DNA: TGTGCCTGGAGTGCAACGGGAGGCACTGAAGCTTTCTTT.

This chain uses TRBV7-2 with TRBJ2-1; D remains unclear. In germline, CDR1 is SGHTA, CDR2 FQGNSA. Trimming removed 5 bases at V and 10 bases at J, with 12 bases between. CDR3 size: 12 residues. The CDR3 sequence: CASSVTWKEQFF. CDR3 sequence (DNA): TGTGCCAGCAGCGTGACTTGGAAAGAGCAGTTCTTC.

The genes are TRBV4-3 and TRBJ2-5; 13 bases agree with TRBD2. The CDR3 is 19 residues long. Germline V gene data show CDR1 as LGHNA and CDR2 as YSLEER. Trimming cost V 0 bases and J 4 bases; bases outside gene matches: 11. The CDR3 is CASSQESLAGGVGPETQYF. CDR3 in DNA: TGCGCCAGCAGCCAAGAATCACTAGCGGGAGGGGTGGGTCCAGAGACCCAGTACTTC.

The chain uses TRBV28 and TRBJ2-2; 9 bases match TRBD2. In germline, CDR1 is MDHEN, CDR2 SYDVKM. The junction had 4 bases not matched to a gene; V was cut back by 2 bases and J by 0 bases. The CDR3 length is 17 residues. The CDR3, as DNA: TGTGCCAGCAGTTTACTCGCGGGAGGGCCGAACACCGGGGAGCTGTTTTTT. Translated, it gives CASSLLAGGPNTGELFF.

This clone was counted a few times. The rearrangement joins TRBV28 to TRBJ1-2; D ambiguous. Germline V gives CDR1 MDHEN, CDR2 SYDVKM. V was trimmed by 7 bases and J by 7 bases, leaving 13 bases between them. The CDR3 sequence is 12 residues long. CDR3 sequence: CASTQGRAGYTF. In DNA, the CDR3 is TGTGCCAGCACCCAAGGGCGGGCTGGCTACACCTTC.

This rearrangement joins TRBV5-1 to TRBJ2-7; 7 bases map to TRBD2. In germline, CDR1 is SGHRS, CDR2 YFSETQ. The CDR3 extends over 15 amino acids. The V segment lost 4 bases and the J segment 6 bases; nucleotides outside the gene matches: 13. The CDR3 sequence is CASSGKAGDSSEQYF. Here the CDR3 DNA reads TGCGCCAGCAGCGGGAAGGCGGGAGACTCCAGCGAGCAGTACTTC.

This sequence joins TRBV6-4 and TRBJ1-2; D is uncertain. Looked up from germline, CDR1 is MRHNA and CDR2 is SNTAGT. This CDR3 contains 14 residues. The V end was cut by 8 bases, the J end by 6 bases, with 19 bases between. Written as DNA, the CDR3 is TGTGCCAGCGATCCCCCATCCGTGACACATGGCTACACCTTC. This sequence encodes CASDPPSVTHGYTF.

The CDR3 bases are TGTGCCAGCATAGTGACTAGCGGGAGGGAGACCCAGTACTTC. Protein product: CASIVTSGRETQYF. The chain joins TRBV2 to TRBJ2-5; 13 nucleotides match TRBD2. Germline CDR1 and CDR2: SNHLY and FYNNEI. The CDR3 covers 14 residues. V was pared by 7 bases and J by 5 bases, with 4 bases of the junction left unmatched.

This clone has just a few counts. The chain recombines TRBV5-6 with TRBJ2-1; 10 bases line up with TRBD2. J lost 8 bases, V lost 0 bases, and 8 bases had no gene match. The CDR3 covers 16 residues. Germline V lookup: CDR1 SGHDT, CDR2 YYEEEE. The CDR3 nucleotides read TGTGCCAGCAGCTTGGCGGTGGCTAGCGGGAGTGATGAGCAGTTCTTC. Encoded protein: CASSLAVASGSDEQFF. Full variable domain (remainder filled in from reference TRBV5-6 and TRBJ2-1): DAGVTQSPTHLIKTRGQQVTLRCSPKSGHDTVSWYQQALGQGPQFIFQYYEEEERQRGNFPDRFSGHQFPNYSSELNVNALLLGDSALYLCASSLAVASGSDEQFFGPGTRLTVL.

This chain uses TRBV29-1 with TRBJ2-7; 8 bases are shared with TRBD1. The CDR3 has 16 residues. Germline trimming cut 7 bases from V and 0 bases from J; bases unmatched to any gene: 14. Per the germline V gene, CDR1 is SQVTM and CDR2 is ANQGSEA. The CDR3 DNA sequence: TGCAGCGCCCTCGTTAAACAGGGGGGCAGCTCCTACGAGCAGTACGTC. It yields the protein CSALVKQGGSSYEQYV.

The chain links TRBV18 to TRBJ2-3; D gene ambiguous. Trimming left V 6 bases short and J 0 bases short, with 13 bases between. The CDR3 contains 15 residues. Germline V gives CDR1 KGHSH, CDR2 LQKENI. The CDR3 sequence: CASSLTRGSTDTQYF. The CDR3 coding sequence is TGTGCCAGCTCTCTAACCCGAGGAAGCACAGATACGCAGTATTTT.